This T cell receptor (beta chain) is drawn from a study of T cell repertoires in cytomegalovirus infection. The CDR3 spans 15 residues. V lost 4 bases and J lost 5; bases outside the gene matches: 7. Germline CDR1 reads SGHTA; CDR2 reads FQGNSA. This clonotype was observed at least ten times. TCRdb used MiXCR to reprocess the reads, holding one entry per CDR3 protein. This sample has around 270,000 distinct CDR3 sequences, with less than 9.5% found just once. Sequenced material: PBMCs. This sequence joins TRBV7-2 and TRBJ2-7; 11 bases fit TRBD2. This TCR was recovered from a human donor in good health (CMV status not recorded). Some clones in this sample may be carry-over from other donors' samples. The CDR3 reads CASSSPGLADHEQYF. Here the CDR3 DNA reads TGTGCCAGCAGCTCGCCGGGACTAGCGGACCACGAGCAGTACTTC.